A selection of T cell receptor beta chains follows, all from one sample in a study of T cell repertoires in cytomegalovirus infection. Using its own MiXCR run on the reads, TCRdb lists one record per CDR3 protein. The sample includes approximately 100,000 distinct CDR3 sequences, 20% to 30% of them seen just once. The sequencing sample was made of CD8+ T cells from PBMCs. Receptors were obtained from a human donor in good health (CMV status not recorded). Some clones in this sample may be carry-over from other donors' samples. CDR3s include the opening cysteine and the closing phenylalanine or tryptophan. A D gene is named only where the DNA matches it firmly. A row's size may be missing; if present it is once, few, many or a size class.

-	TRBJ2-5	TRBV27	few	CASSLWGGSKETQYF	TGTGCCAGCAGTTTATGGGGCGGGTCCAAAGAGACCCAGTACTTC
TRBD2	TRBJ2-7	TRBV12-3/TRBV12-4	-	CASSAPRTSKQYF	TGTGCCAGCAGTGCCCCGCGGACTAGTAAGCAGTACTTC
-	TRBJ2-2	TRBV6-2/TRBV6-3	many	CASSYGYSGTGELFF	TGTGCCAGCAGTTACGGTTACTCAGGCACCGGGGAGCTGTTTTTT
-	TRBJ2-1	TRBV4-2	few	CASSHTRTGIADEQFF	TGTGCCAGCAGCCACACTAGGACGGGAATTGCCGATGAGCAGTTCTTC
TRBD2	TRBJ2-7	TRBV7-6	-	CASSLEVGRAGYEQYF	TGTGCCAGCAGCCTCGAGGTCGGGAGGGCCGGCTACGAGCAGTACTTC
TRBD1	TRBJ2-3	TRBV6-2/TRBV6-3	few	CASRHRTGASTDTQYF	TGTGCCAGCAGGCATCGGACAGGGGCTAGCACAGATACGCAGTATTTT
-	TRBJ2-5	TRBV27	few	CASSFAVQETQYF	TGTGCCAGCAGTTTCGCGGTGCAAGAGACCCAGTACTTC
-	TRBJ2-5	TRBV7-6	many	CASSRRSSHRETQYF	TGTGCCAGCAGCCGTCGCTCGAGTCACCGGGAGACCCAGTACTTC
-	TRBJ1-2	TRBV7-9	few	CASSLRGYTF	TGTGCCAGCAGCTTAAGAGGCTACACCTTC
TRBD2	TRBJ2-7	TRBV6-2/TRBV6-3	many	CASSFPLTSGSYEQYF	TGTGCCAGCAGTTTCCCCTTGACTAGCGGGAGCTACGAGCAGTACTTC